The 30 T cell receptor beta chains given below trace back to one sample, sequenced in a study of blood T cell repertoires in COVID-19. TCRdb's table, derived via immunoSEQ multiplex PCR, lists solely in-frame clones and lacks some. The repertoire holds about 250,000 clones, with 70% to 90% as singletons. The specimen sequenced was peripheral blood. All receptors come from a woman aged 25 to 39 with COVID-19, enrolled during active disease.

In its sample, this clone was seen once. The chain recombines TRBV30 with TRBJ1-2, with a tentative D call TRBD1 (6 bases). The germline V gene encodes CDR1 GTSNPN and CDR2 SVGIG (reference sequence). The CDR3 consists of 15 residues. Between the trimmed V and J ends, which lost 4 bases and 7 bases, there was a span of 22 bases. The CDR3 is CAWTARRGGAGGYTF. The CDR3 DNA reads TGTGCCTGGACCGCTCGGCGTGGGGGGGCCGGTGGCTACACCTTC. Drawing the rest from reference TRBV30 and TRBJ1-2, the complete variable domain is SQTIHQWPATLVQPVGSPLSLECTVEGTSNPNLYWYRQAAGRGLQLLFYSVGIGQISSEVPQNLSASRPQDRQFILSSKKLLLSDSGFYLCAWTARRGGAGGYTFGSGTRLTVV.

This chain links TRBV3-1 (or the pseudogene TRBV3-2) with TRBJ2-4, with TRBD1 as a possible D gene (5 bases). The V end was cut by 1 base, the J end by 13 bases, with 11 bases between. The CDR3 is made up of 12 amino acids. Looked up from germline, CDR1 is LGHDT and CDR2 is YNNKEL (reference sequence). The CDR3 region is CASSQAQQAQYF. Here the CDR3 DNA reads TGTGCCAGCAGCCAAGCCCAACAGGCCCAGTACTTC.

The chain joins TRBV18 to TRBJ2-1, with D possibly being TRBD1 (6 bases). With 2 bases removed from V and 8 bases from J, the gap between germline ends came to 16 bases. CDR1 is KGHSH and CDR2 is LQKENI in the germline V gene. CDR3 length: 15 amino acids. As DNA, the CDR3 is TGTGCCAGCTCACCAAGTGCAGGGGTGGTCGATGAGCAGTTCTTC. Translated, it gives CASSPSAGVVDEQFF. Using reference TRBV18 and TRBJ2-1 for the parts outside the CDR3, the full variable domain is NAGVMQNPRHLVRRRGQEARLRCSPMKGHSHVYWYRQLPEEGLKFMVYLQKENIIDESGMPKERFSAEFPKEGPSILRIQQVVRGDSAAYFCASSPSAGVVDEQFFGPGTRLTVL.

The chain carries TRBV5-1 and TRBJ2-1, with 8 bases that match TRBD1. Germline V gene lookup returns CDR1 SGHRS and CDR2 YFSETQ. Germline trimming cut 5 bases from V and 6 bases from J; bases unmatched to any gene: 4. CDR3 length equals 13 residues. The CDR3 bases are TGCGCCAGCAGTTCTGGACAGGGCAATGAGCAGTTCTTC. It translates to CASSSGQGNEQFF.

This chain connects TRBV27 to TRBJ1-2; 10 bases are shared with TRBD1. The CDR3 has 15 amino acids. Germline CDR1 reads MNHEY; CDR2 reads SMNVEV (reference sequence). Trimming took 4 bases from V and 3 from J; bases not matched to a gene: 5. CDR3 loop: CASSSPTGGHYGYTF. The CDR3 DNA sequence: TGTGCCAGCAGTTCCCCGACAGGGGGCCACTATGGCTACACCTTC.

This clone was observed a few times. V gene TRBV6-5 combines with J gene TRBJ2-2; 7 bases map to TRBD2. Germline-derived CDR1 and CDR2 are MNHEY and SVGAGI. The CDR3 extends over 16 amino acids. V lost 2 bases and J lost 4; bases outside the gene matches: 7. CDR3 sequence (DNA): TGTGCCAGCAGTTACCTATCTAGCGGCTCCACCGGGGAGCTGTTTTTT. Its protein is CASSYLSSGSTGELFF.

The chain has TRBV3-1 (or the pseudogene TRBV3-2) and TRBJ2-7, with D perhaps TRBD2 (5 bases). Germline lookup yields CDR1 LGHDT and CDR2 YNNKEL (reference sequence). Trimming removed 4 bases at V and 4 bases at J, with 17 bases between. The length of the CDR3 is 15 residues. CDR3 in DNA: TGTGCCAGCAGCCTAGACCCCAGCGGAGTTTACGAGCAGTACTTC. It specifies CASSLDPSGVYEQYF.

The chain couples TRBV15 to TRBJ2-3; 10 bases fit TRBD1. Trimming took 8 bases from V and 10 from J; bases not matched to a gene: 9. This CDR3 contains 13 residues. From germline, CDR1 is LNHNV and CDR2 YYDKDF (reference sequence). CDR3 bases: TGTGCCACCGGGACAGGGGCCTCGAGAGCGCAGTATTTT. As protein: CATGTGASRAQYF.

The V and J genes are TRBV4-3 and TRBJ2-3; TRBD2 might be the D (6 bases). The V end was cut by 4 bases, the J end by 5 bases, with 10 bases between. This CDR3 has 13 residues. In germline, CDR1 is LGHNA, CDR2 YSLEER. Written as DNA, the CDR3 is TGCGCCAGCAGCCCGAGGGGAGGAGATACGCAGTATTTT. Its translation is CASSPRGGDTQYF.

The chain carries TRBV4-3 and TRBJ2-7, with a weak D call TRBD1 (6 bases). Germline V gene data show CDR1 as LGHNA and CDR2 as YSLEER. The CDR3 is 13 amino acids. V lost 3 bases, J lost 10 bases, and 16 bases lay in between. CDR3 sequence: CASSQADRSPQYF. In nucleotides, the CDR3 is TGCGCCAGCAGCCAGGCCGACAGGTCCCCCCAGTACTTC.

The genes are TRBV19 and TRBJ2-5; 7 positions match TRBD1. The CDR3 sequence is 12 residues long. V dropped 9 bases and J dropped 3; count of bases not matched to a gene: 4. Per the germline V gene, CDR1 is LNHDA and CDR2 is SQIVND (reference sequence). CDR3 in amino acids: CASIGTEETQYF. In DNA, the CDR3 is TGTGCCAGCATCGGGACAGAAGAGACCCAGTACTTC.

V and J are TRBV7-2 and TRBJ2-4; D gene unclear. CDR1 is SGHTA and CDR2 is FQGNSA in the germline V gene. CDR3 length: 14 amino acids. With 0 bases removed from V and 2 bases from J, the gap between germline ends came to 5 bases. CDR3 DNA sequence: TGTGCCAGCAGCTTAGCGGCATCCAAAAACATTCAGTACTTC. Protein: CASSLAASKNIQYF.

This clone was seen a few times. V is TRBV11-2 and J is TRBJ2-7; D is unresolved. Trimming shortened V by 0 bases and J by 12 bases, and 12 bases separated the two germline ends. The CDR3 totals 12 residues. In germline, CDR1 is SGHAT, CDR2 FQNNGV. As DNA, the CDR3 is TGTGCCAGCAGCTTAGACTCTCTCCCGTGGTACTTC. This sequence encodes CASSLDSLPWYF.

The chain links TRBV9 to TRBJ2-1; D call uncertain. The length of the CDR3 is 12 residues. Trimming removed 0 bases from V and 8 bases from J, with 6 bases in between. Germline V gene data show CDR1 as SGDLS and CDR2 as YYNGEE. CDR3 DNA sequence: TGTGCCAGCAGCGTAGGAGTGGATGAGCAGTTCTTC. Its translation is CASSVGVDEQFF.

J is TRBJ2-7 and V is TRBV7-2, with D perhaps matching TRBD1 (5 bases). CDR3 length: 18 residues. Germline loops: CDR1 SGHTA, CDR2 FQGNSA. Trimming removed 2 bases from V and 1 base from J, with 21 bases in between. The DNA for the CDR3 is TGTGCCAGCAGCTTATCTCAACAGGCCCTCGCGTATTCCTACGAGCAGTACTTC. It encodes CASSLSQQALAYSYEQYF.

The chain couples TRBV7-2 to TRBJ2-1, with TRBD2 as a possible D gene (5 bases). Between the trimmed V and J ends, which lost 1 base and 8 bases, there was a span of 15 bases. There are 15 residues in the CDR3. Germline V gene sequence: CDR1 SGHTA, CDR2 FQGNSA. The CDR3 here is CASSLVASLVDEQFF. CDR3 coding DNA: TGTGCCAGCAGCTTAGTGGCTAGCTTGGTCGATGAGCAGTTCTTC.

The CDR3 region is CASSRQGRGYTF. CDR3 in DNA: TGTGCCAGCAGCAGACAGGGCAGGGGCTACACCTTC. V and J are TRBV5-8 and TRBJ1-2, with TRBD1 identical over 7 bases. V lost 4 bases and J lost 8; bases outside the gene matches: 5. Per germline, CDR1 SGHTS and CDR2 YDEGEE. The CDR3 is made up of 12 amino acids.

The V gene is TRBV20-1, the J gene TRBJ2-1, with 10 positions matching TRBD2. J gave up 6 bases and V 3 bases, and 14 bases lay outside the gene matches. The germline V gene has CDR1 DFQATT and CDR2 SNEGSKA (reference sequence). This CDR3 is built from 17 residues. The CDR3 DNA reads TGCAGTGCTAGTAATCCAGCGGGGGGGCAAAGATTCAATGAGCAGTTCTTC. Its translation: CSASNPAGGQRFNEQFF.

The rearrangement uses TRBV28 and TRBJ2-1, with 11 bases that match TRBD1. CDR1 MDHEN and CDR2 SYDVKM come from the germline V gene. The CDR3 has 17 amino acids. The trim removed 6 bases at V and 0 bases at J, leaving 7 bases unmatched. CDR3 nucleotides: TGTGCCAGCAGGGACAGGGGGCCTACTATCTCCTACAATGAGCAGTTCTTC. Protein product: CASRDRGPTISYNEQFF.

The CDR3 loop reads CASSPSRGRITGELFF. CDR3 bases: TGTGCCAGCAGTCCATCCAGGGGGCGCATCACCGGGGAGCTGTTTTTT. V is TRBV27 and J is TRBJ2-2; 8 bases match TRBD1. The CDR3 is made up of 16 amino acids. Per germline, CDR1 MNHEY and CDR2 SMNVEV (reference sequence). J lost 4 bases, V lost 5 bases, and 9 bases had no gene match.

CDR3 loop: CASSISGRAGNEQFF. CDR3 nucleotide sequence: TGTGCCAGCAGCATAAGCGGGAGGGCGGGGAATGAGCAGTTCTTC. V and J are TRBV6-5 and TRBJ2-1; 10 bases agree with TRBD2. This CDR3 comprises 15 residues. J was trimmed by 7 bases and V by 6 bases; bases with no gene match: 9. Looked up from germline, CDR1 is MNHEY and CDR2 is SVGAGI.

This chain uses TRBV6-2 or TRBV6-3 with TRBJ1-2, with 8 bases identical to TRBD1. CDR1 is MNHEY, CDR2 SVGEGT, per germline. This CDR3 is 14 amino acids long. The V and J ends lost 6 bases and 8 bases, in that order; junction bases with no gene match: 11. Written as DNA, the CDR3 is TGTGCCAGCAGCCCGGACAGGGAGGTTCGCGGCTACACCTTC. The encoded protein is CASSPDREVRGYTF.

The CDR3 DNA sequence: TGCGCCAGCCACCAGGGGGGCGGCTACACCGGGGAGCTGTTTTTT. It translates to CASHQGGGYTGELFF. This chain joins TRBV5-1 and TRBJ2-2; possibly TRBD1 for D (7 bases). The V end lost 7 bases, the J end lost 3 bases, and 16 bases lay between the germline ends. From germline, CDR1 is SGHRS and CDR2 YFSETQ. CDR3 length: 15 residues.

The chain employs TRBV30 and TRBJ1-5; D is possibly TRBD1 (5 bases). V lost 3 bases, J lost 2 bases, and 14 bases lay in between. The CDR3 runs 15 residues. The V gene's germline CDR1 is GTSNPN and CDR2 SVGIG (reference sequence). The CDR3 nucleotides are TGTGCCTGGAGCCCCGGGACGGGGGGCAATCAGCCCCAGCATTTT. Translated, it gives CAWSPGTGGNQPQHF.

The V call is TRBV5-1, the J call TRBJ2-5; unclear D gene. The CDR3 has 14 residues. The germline CDR1 and CDR2 sequences are SGHRS and YFSETQ. The V end was cut by 4 bases, the J end by 5 bases, with 15 bases between. The CDR3: CASSPTLGLETQYF. The CDR3 nucleotides are TGCGCCAGCAGCCCCACGCTGGGCCTGGAGACCCAGTACTTC.

The chain carries TRBV7-8 and TRBJ2-7; D might be TRBD1 (5 bases). The CDR3 loop spans 12 amino acids. The ends were cut back, 2 bases at V and 5 bases at J, with 7 bases in the middle. The germline V gene encodes CDR1 SGHVS and CDR2 FQNEAQ. The CDR3 spells CASSLIGDEQYV. CDR3 DNA: TGTGCCAGCAGCTTAATAGGGGACGAGCAGTACGTC.

The V gene is TRBV5-1, the J gene TRBJ2-1, with D perhaps TRBD2 (5 bases). The CDR3 loop spans 15 amino acids. CDR1 SGHRS and CDR2 YFSETQ come from the germline V gene. With 0 bases removed from V and 7 bases from J, the gap between germline ends came to 14 bases. This chain's CDR3 is CASSLAMDSGNEQFF. Written as DNA, the CDR3 is TGCGCCAGCAGCTTGGCCATGGACTCAGGTAATGAGCAGTTCTTC.

This clone has only one observation. This chain connects TRBV5-4 to TRBJ2-2; D possibly corresponds to TRBD1 (7 bases). CDR3 length: 15 amino acids. Germline V CDR1 and CDR2: SGHNT, YYREEE (reference sequence). Trimming pared 6 bases from V and 0 bases from J, leaving 12 bases between. This chain's CDR3 is CASTGGQTNTGELFF. Written as DNA, the CDR3 is TGTGCCAGCACCGGGGGACAGACGAACACCGGGGAGCTGTTTTTT.

The chain employs TRBV5-6 and TRBJ2-1; 8 positions match TRBD1. Germline V gene sequence: CDR1 SGHDT, CDR2 YYEEEE. The CDR3 totals 12 residues. J lost 9 bases, V lost 3 bases, and 2 bases had no gene match. The CDR3 region is CASSSDRVEQFF. CDR3 nucleotide sequence: TGTGCCAGCAGCTCGGACAGGGTTGAGCAGTTCTTC. The entire variable domain, with the rest obtained from reference TRBV5-6 and TRBJ2-1, is as follows: DAGVTQSPTHLIKTRGQQVTLRCSPKSGHDTVSWYQQALGQGPQFIFQYYEEEERQRGNFPDRFSGHQFPNYSSELNVNALLLGDSALYLCASSSDRVEQFFGPGTRLTVL.

The chain recombines TRBV11-2 with TRBJ2-5, with TRBD2 matching over 13 bases. The CDR3 has 18 amino acids. Germline loops: CDR1 SGHAT, CDR2 FQNNGV. Germline trimming cut 6 bases from V and 4 bases from J; bases unmatched to any gene: 14. The CDR3, as DNA: TGTGCCAGCAGGTCAGCTGGGACTAGCGGGGACACAAGAGAGACCCAGTACTTC. Its protein is CASRSAGTSGDTRETQYF.